This T cell receptor beta chain was profiled in a study of blood T cells in healthy people across ages. Germline V gene sequence: CDR1 DFQATT, CDR2 SNEGSKA (reference sequence). The CDR3 length is 15 residues. V was shortened by 1 base and J by 7 bases, with 17 bases between the two germline ends. For the second PCR, which ran for roughly 6 to 12 cycles, a sample-barcoded 5' primer and a J-beta primer mix were used. TCRdb reanalysed the 5' RACE reads using MiXCR and keeps one entry per CDR3 protein. The sample consists of about 1.1 million distinct CDR3 sequences, around two fifths of them appearing once. About 9.9 milliliters of peripheral blood were drawn from each donor.

The V gene is TRBV20-1, the J gene TRBJ1-5; perhaps TRBD1 as D (6 bases). The material sequenced was blood. The receptor was derived from a man in his late teens or twenties in good health. The DNA of the CDR3 is TGCAGTGCTAGAGCCCAGGGGCGGGGTGTACAGCCCCAGCATTTT. Encoded protein: CSARAQGRGVQPQHF.